Presented here are 12 T cell receptor beta chains from one specimen sequenced in a study of shared clonotypes between healthy human individuals. Method: immunoSEQ multiplex PCR; TCRdb's copy keeps in-frame clones and lacks some. The sample shows about 2.3 million clones, 85% to 95% of them seen only once. The sequenced material came from naive CD4+ T cells from PBMCs. Stated subset: CD45RA+ positively selected. These receptors were taken from a man aged 18-30 years in good health. Some clones in this sample may be carry-over from other donors' samples.

This clone was counted a single time. The V call is TRBV5-4, the J call TRBJ2-5; unclear D gene. Trimming stripped 1 base from V and 4 bases from J, with 8 bases between. This CDR3 has 13 residues. The germline V gene has CDR1 SGHNT and CDR2 YYREEE (reference sequence). The CDR3, as DNA: TGTGCCAGCAGCTTGACTACCGTAGAGACCCAGTACTTC. Translating gives CASSLTTVETQYF.

V gene TRBV6-6 combines with J gene TRBJ1-4; D is possibly TRBD1 (5 bases). The V end lost 2 bases, the J end lost 5 bases, and 9 bases lay between the germline ends. This CDR3 has 14 residues. CDR1 and CDR2 (germline): MNHNY, SVGAGI (reference sequence). The CDR3 bases are TGTGCCAGCAGTTACCGGGACGGGAATGAAAAACTGTTTTTT. Its translation is CASSYRDGNEKLFF.

In the case of this clone: Other DNA sequences in the sample encode the same CDR3. This chain uses TRBV6-1 with TRBJ2-7; D remains unclear. Trimming removed 0 bases from V and 3 bases from J, with 6 bases in between. The germline CDR1 and CDR2 sequences are MNHNS and SASEGT. The CDR3 loop spans 13 amino acids. CDR3 in DNA: TGTGCCAGCAGTGAAGCCGCTAGCTACGAGCAGTACTTC. Residues: CASSEAASYEQYF.

The V gene is TRBV5-1, the J gene TRBJ2-1; D is undetermined. There are 15 residues in the CDR3. V was pared by 0 bases and J by 2 bases, with 9 bases between. CDR1 SGHRS and CDR2 YFSETQ come from the germline V gene. The CDR3 coding sequence is TGCGCCAGCAGCTTGGAGGTTAGTACCTACAATGAGCAGTTCTTC. Amino acids: CASSLEVSTYNEQFF.

The chain joins TRBV19 to TRBJ2-2; D is perhaps TRBD1 (6 bases). Germline CDR1 reads LNHDA; CDR2 reads SQIVND (reference sequence). Between the trimmed V and J ends, which lost 7 bases and 6 bases, there was a span of 12 bases. The CDR3 is 13 residues long. CDR3 amino acids: CASNTGSAGELFF. The CDR3 DNA follows: TGTGCCAGTAACACAGGGAGCGCCGGGGAGCTGTTTTTT.

The V call is TRBV4-1, the J call TRBJ2-1; TRBD1 agrees at 8 bases. Germline V gene data show CDR1 as MGHRA and CDR2 as YSYEKL. Trimming removed 4 bases from V and 3 bases from J; junction bases left unmatched: 8. The CDR3 runs 16 residues. This chain's CDR3 is CASSRSGTGVYNEQFF. DNA for the CDR3: TGCGCCAGCAGCCGTTCCGGGACAGGAGTCTACAATGAGCAGTTCTTC.

On this clone itself: The sample contains more than one DNA sequence encoding this CDR3. The gene calls are TRBV9 and TRBJ2-3; 8 bases match TRBD2. CDR3 length equals 15 residues. After removal of 2 bases from V and 3 bases from J, the junction contained 5 bases not matched to a gene. Germline V CDR1 and CDR2: SGDLS, YYNGEE. The CDR3 spells CASSVVGGRTDTQYF. The CDR3 DNA reads TGTGCCAGCAGCGTCGTCGGCGGGAGGACAGATACGCAGTATTTT.

The J gene is TRBJ2-5, the V gene TRBV28, with TRBD1 identical over 11 bases. The V gene end was trimmed by 7 bases and the J gene end by 5 bases; junction bases not matched to a gene: 3. The CDR3 is made up of 13 amino acids. The germline CDR1 and CDR2 sequences are MDHEN and SYDVKM. In DNA, the CDR3 is TGTGCCAGCAACCGGGACAGGGGGGAGACCCAGTACTTC. It codes for CASNRDRGETQYF.

The V call is TRBV28, the J call TRBJ2-7; 8 positions match TRBD1. The CDR3 length is 15 residues. With 6 bases clipped from V and 5 bases from J, the junction kept 12 bases outside the gene matches. Germline V gene lookup returns CDR1 MDHEN and CDR2 SYDVKM. The CDR3 loop is CASRAPVQGDNEQYF. The CDR3 nucleotides read TGTGCCAGCAGGGCCCCGGTACAGGGGGACAACGAGCAGTACTTC.

V is TRBV30 and J is TRBJ1-1, with D possibly TRBD1 on 6 matching bases. V was cut by 4 bases and J by 5 bases, with 14 bases left in between. The CDR3 is 13 residues long. Per the germline V gene, CDR1 is GTSNPN and CDR2 is SVGIG (reference sequence). The CDR3 is CAWKGGVGTEAFF. In DNA form, the CDR3 reads TGTGCCTGGAAGGGGGGGGTAGGGACTGAAGCTTTCTTT.

V and J are TRBV29-1 and TRBJ2-1; 7 bases are a match to TRBD2. This CDR3 spans 13 amino acids. The V and J ends lost 2 bases and 7 bases, in that order; junction bases with no gene match: 5. Germline values: CDR1 SQVTM, CDR2 ANQGSEA. CDR3 nucleotide sequence: TGCAGCGTTGAAAGGGTCGGGGGGAATGAGCAGTTCTTC. Translating gives CSVERVGGNEQFF.

The gene calls are TRBV28 and TRBJ1-2; D is perhaps TRBD1 (5 bases). The CDR3 has 15 amino acids. CDR1 MDHEN and CDR2 SYDVKM come from the germline V gene. V lost 5 bases and J lost 5, with 18 bases in between. CDR3 residues: CASSVPDSNLYGYTF. The CDR3 nucleotides are TGTGCCAGCAGTGTACCCGACAGCAACTTATATGGCTACACCTTC.